This TCR beta chain was profiled in a study of CD8 T cells in Susac syndrome (dated by TCRdb to about 2019). Turning to the overall study: Repertoire sequencing was used to test whether CD8+ T cell activation and differentiation in Susac syndrome was antigen driven. The research as a whole found: The number of individuals in the TCR sequencing and HLA analysis was recognized as being relatively small.

High-throughput TCR beta sequencing profiled peripheral blood CD8+ and CD4+ T cells from healthy donors, Susac syndrome patients and multiple sclerosis patients. Treatment-naive patients with stable or active relapsing-remitting disease fulfilling revised McDonald criteria were used as multiple sclerosis controls. CD8+ TEMRA cells were enriched by FACS, while bulk CD8+ and CD4+ T cells were purified by magnetic negative isolation. Blood was drawn into EDTA tubes, processed within 24 hours, and PBMCs were isolated by density gradient centrifugation. PBMCs destined for TCR sequencing were cryopreserved in liquid nitrogen and later thawed in a 37 °C water bath. Purity of sorted or isolated CD4+, CD8+ and CD8+ TEMRA cells was at least 90%. RNA was extracted using the RNeasy kit, and about 0.5 to 1 microgram was reverse transcribed with random hexamers. The immunoSEQ multiplex PCR assay, which covers 54 Vbeta and 13 Jbeta segments, was used to amplify TCR beta CDR3 regions. Bias from PCR amplification was corrected by using a synthetic template baseline for primer optimization and for computational correction. The original methods were these. Reads were annotated to V, D and J genes according to IMGT and were analyzed with immunoSEQ Analyzer, with only productive sequences retained. To calculate clonality, Shannon entropy was normalized by log2 of the number of productive unique sequences and then subtracted from one. For each patient and control, public and private clones were evaluated among the 100 most prevalent clones. Clones were defined as Susac-specific when absent from the healthy and MS cohorts, from about a thousand published viral clones and from other ImmuneACCESS disease sequences. TCRdb's own reprocessing of the public reads used fastp at Q25 and MiXCR and kept productive beta chains. Each CDR3 protein gets just one entry, which takes the most common genes and DNA from the rows behind it. The V and J calls shown here were made by TCRdb, not taken from the authors' results. For this sample the table gives 300,000 to 350,000 distinct CDR3 sequences, of which about 92% were detected only once. 0.065% of the sample is in the top ten clones.

A word on this clonotype: This receptor's antigen is unknown. No much larger clonotype is one base removed from it; base qualities were not supplied.

Trimming takes 6 bases off V and 4 bases off J; junction bases not matched to a gene: 5. Taken from cysteine to phenylalanine, the CDR3 has 13 residues. Of the read, only the CDR3 DNA is kept; its 39 bases are in frame from base 1. For CDR1 and CDR2, the germline V gene lists SQVTM and ANQGSEA. The rearranged chain carries TRBV29-1 and TRBJ2-7; 11 of the junction bases match TRBD2. The sequence was collected from a human donor with multiple sclerosis. Sequencing was done on a sample of CD4+ T cells from PBMCs. The sequenced DNA: TGCAGCGTCTGGACTAGCGGGCCTTACGAGCAGTACTTC. Translated, it reads CSVWTSGPYEQYF.